This paragraph reports one TCR beta chain. The target antigen is unknown. The CDR3 runs 14 residues. V lost 4 bases to trimming and J lost 5 bases; unmatched junction nucleotides: 6. CDR1 is SGHNT, CDR2 YENEEA, per germline. This sample is drawn from a study of cytomegalovirus exposure and HLA in healthy donors. Overall study findings and caveats: Most TCR sequences proved rare, with some public TCRs found in many donors. One cluster of highly shared sequence variants probably arose as a sequencing artifact.

PCR was performed using 60 Vbeta and 13 Jbeta primers. Clones were read by immunoSEQ multiplex PCR, and TCRdb kept only the in-frame ones, dropping some. The sample lists roughly 43,000 clones, under 65% occurring once. J is TRBJ2-5 and V is TRBV11-3, with 8 bases lining up with TRBD1. The sequence came from a human donor in good health. The sample consisted of PBMCs. The CDR3 here is CASSSGGVSETQYF. The CDR3 DNA is TGTGCCAGCAGCTCAGGGGGCGTATCGGAGACCCAGTACTTC.